This TCR beta chain derives from a study of cytomegalovirus exposure and HLA in healthy donors. General observations from the study: What was likely a sequencing artifact was a cluster of highly shared sequence variants. Fewer N-insertions than the roughly 650-donor mean were reportedly shown by an Asian-associated ancestry cluster in a later analysis.

Trimming pared 5 bases from V and 0 bases from J, leaving 14 bases between. Germline lookup yields CDR1 SGHVS and CDR2 FQNEAQ. The CDR3 runs 15 residues. This clone has only a few counts. Its antigen is unidentified. Vbeta (60) and Jbeta (13) primers were used in the PCR. Sequencing was performed with immunoSEQ multiplex PCR; in TCRdb, only in-frame clones are kept and a portion is missing. Counted here are approximately 120,000 clones, over 60% occurring once; the ten biggest clones make up roughly 13%. The chain recombines TRBV7-8 with TRBJ2-7; maybe TRBD2 (6 bases). The sequenced sample was PBMCs. This TCR came from a woman in her thirties or forties in good health and CMV-seropositive. DNA for the CDR3: TGTGCCAGCAGCCCATTAGCGGTAAGCTCCTACGAGCAGTACTTC. As protein: CASSPLAVSSYEQYF.